The T cell receptor beta chain under discussion was sequenced for a study of shared T cell receptors in the human thymus. Libraries were prepared by immunoSEQ multiplex PCR; TCRdb keeps only in-frame clonotypes and omits some of them. The data contain roughly 710,000 clones, 70% to 90% of them singletons. V was shortened by 4 bases and J by 5 bases, with 8 bases between the two germline ends. This CDR3 contains 13 residues. Germline lookup yields CDR1 KGHSH and CDR2 LQKENI. This sample also appeared in a second study, on human thymus T cells. Turning to that study: Immunologically healthy infants in Finland undergoing congenital heart defect surgery were the donors. Resected material from corrective heart surgery provided the thymus tissue analysed. Thymic as well as blood repertoires seemed to favor certain V and J genes unevenly. Thymic repertoires from unrelated individuals overlapped highly, related research reported.

The TCR was taken from a girl under three years old with a congenital heart defect. The sequenced material came from thymocytes. This chain uses TRBV18 with TRBJ2-2; the D gene is possibly TRBD2 (5 bases). CDR3: CASSLRRTGELFF. As DNA, the CDR3 is TGTGCCAGCTCACTAAGGAGGACCGGGGAGCTGTTTTTT.